Each of the 15 T cell receptor beta chains below was sequenced from the same sample in a study of cytomegalovirus exposure and HLA in healthy donors (dated by TCRdb to the late 2010s). The library was prepared using the immunoSEQ multiplex PCR assay. The multiplex PCR relied on a mix of 60 forward primers for TCR Vbeta segments and 13 reverse primers for TCR Jbeta segments. TCRdb carries this immuneACCESS record with in-frame sequences only. Its versions omit some clonotypes, under half of them owing to an unresolved V gene in the studies checked, with the rest unexplained. The sample profile shows 150,000 to 200,000 clones; over 65% of them were found once. 3.7% of the sample comes from the top ten. The specimen was PBMCs. These receptors originate from a woman aged 60-70 years in good health and CMV-seropositive.

This clone was recorded only once. J is TRBJ2-2 and V is TRBV5-1; weak D call: TRBD2 (6 bases). From germline, CDR1 is SGHRS and CDR2 YFSETQ. Trimming removed 2 bases from V and 5 bases from J, with 13 bases in between. This CDR3 is 15 amino acids long. DNA of the CDR3: TGCGCCAGCAGCTTAGCGGAGGGCGGTACCGGGGAGCTGTTTTTT. Its translation: CASSLAEGGTGELFF.

The rearrangement links TRBV5-4 to TRBJ2-1, with a possible D match to TRBD2 (6 bases). V was trimmed by 5 bases and J by 0 bases, leaving 9 bases between them. Germline lookup yields CDR1 SGHNT and CDR2 YYREEE (reference sequence). The CDR3 is 14 amino acids. The CDR3 DNA sequence: TGTGCCAGCAGTGGGGGGAGCTCCTACAATGAGCAGTTCTTC. It specifies CASSGGSSYNEQFF.

The chain has TRBV5-1 and TRBJ2-1, with 11 bases aligning to TRBD2. After removal of 4 bases from V and 4 bases from J, the junction contained 4 bases not matched to a gene. CDR3 length: 15 amino acids. Germline CDR1 reads SGHRS; CDR2 reads YFSETQ. The CDR3 DNA sequence: TGCGCCAGCAGCCAGACTAGCGGGACGTACAATGAGCAGTTCTTC. Translation: CASSQTSGTYNEQFF. The full variable domain, in which reference TRBV5-1 and TRBJ2-1 provide the parts outside the CDR3, is KAGVTQTPRYLIKTRGQQVTLSCSPISGHRSVSWYQQTPGQGLQFLFEYFSETQRNKGNFPGRFSGRQFSNSRSEMNVSTLELGDSALYLCASSQTSGTYNEQFFGPGTRLTVL.

The chain combines TRBV2 with TRBJ1-1; D call uncertain. Germline V gene sequence: CDR1 SNHLY, CDR2 FYNNEI. V lost 4 bases and J 5 bases, leaving 11 bases between the germline ends. The CDR3 consists of 13 residues. CDR3 sequence: CASSVSGTTEAFF. CDR3 coding DNA: TGTGCCAGCAGTGTATCGGGTACGACTGAAGCTTTCTTT.

This clone showed up just once. The gene calls are TRBV29-1 and TRBJ2-7, with 7 bases matching TRBD1. Germline V lookup: CDR1 SQVTM, CDR2 ANQGSEA. V shed 5 bases, J shed 2 bases, and the junction held 6 bases outside the gene matches. The CDR3 extends over 13 amino acids. The CDR3 sequence is CSVSRTGTYEQYF. The CDR3 coding sequence is TGCAGCGTTTCCCGGACAGGTACCTACGAGCAGTACTTC.

The chain recombines TRBV19 with TRBJ2-7; no firm D call. Trimming removed 3 bases from V and 3 bases from J, with 12 bases in between. CDR3 length: 14 residues. Germline CDR1 LNHDA, CDR2 SQIVND (reference sequence). CDR3 sequence: CASSITVLNYEQYF. Here the CDR3 DNA reads TGTGCCAGTAGTATTACGGTCCTGAACTACGAGCAGTACTTC.

This clone has more than one count but fewer than ten. The CDR3 reads CASRPGTGTTDTQYF. As DNA, the CDR3 is TGTGCCAGTAGACCCGGGACAGGGACGACAGATACGCAGTATTTT. The chain links TRBV19 to TRBJ2-3, with 9 bases aligning to TRBD1. J gave up 3 bases and V 6 bases, and 7 bases lay outside the gene matches. Per the germline V gene, CDR1 is LNHDA and CDR2 is SQIVND (reference sequence). CDR3 length equals 15 residues.

This clone showed up just once. The chain recombines TRBV5-1 with TRBJ2-2, with 8 bases matching TRBD2. V gave up 2 bases and J gave up 6 bases; unmatched junction bases: 0. The CDR3 is made up of 13 amino acids. Germline-derived CDR1 and CDR2 are SGHRS and YFSETQ. As DNA, the CDR3 is TGCGCCAGCAGCTTTAGCGGGGCCGGGGAGCTGTTTTTT. Its translation is CASSFSGAGELFF.

This clone has only a few counts. The J gene is TRBJ2-5, the V gene TRBV5-1; 11 positions match TRBD1. The CDR3 consists of 15 residues. CDR1 is SGHRS and CDR2 is YFSETQ in the germline V gene. With 4 bases clipped from V and 5 bases from J, the junction kept 7 bases outside the gene matches. CDR3 residues: CASSRTGGYGETQYF. The CDR3 nucleotides are TGCGCCAGCAGCCGGACAGGGGGCTATGGGGAGACCCAGTACTTC.

This clone has only a few counts. The rearrangement joins TRBV7-9 to TRBJ1-3, with a possible D match to TRBD1 (5 bases). The V end was cut by 4 bases, the J end by 3 bases, with 16 bases between. This CDR3 region has 16 residues. Germline loops: CDR1 SEHNR, CDR2 FQNEAQ (reference sequence). CDR3: CASSSRWGILGNTIYF. DNA for the CDR3: TGTGCCAGCAGCTCGAGATGGGGCATCCTTGGAAACACCATATATTTT.

The chain joins TRBV9 to TRBJ2-3; 7 nucleotides align to TRBD2. The CDR3 contains 16 residues. The V and J ends lost 2 bases and 8 bases, in that order; junction bases with no gene match: 14. Germline values: CDR1 SGDLS, CDR2 YYNGEE. The CDR3 protein is CASSVGLAGDEFTQYF. CDR3 nucleotide sequence: TGTGCCAGCAGCGTTGGTCTGGCGGGGGATGAGTTTACGCAGTATTTT.

V is TRBV7-9 and J is TRBJ2-7, with 9 bases fitting TRBD1. V gave up 1 base and J gave up 2 bases; unmatched junction bases: 9. The germline V gene has CDR1 SEHNR and CDR2 FQNEAQ (reference sequence). The CDR3 spans 17 residues. CDR3 DNA sequence: TGTGCCAGCAGCTTAGTCGGGTACCGGGACAGGGCCTACGAGCAGTACTTC. It codes for CASSLVGYRDRAYEQYF. Based on the CDR3 plus reference TRBV7-9 and TRBJ2-7, the full variable domain is DTGVSQNPRHKITKRGQNVTFRCDPISEHNRLYWYRQTLGQGPEFLTYFQNEAQLEKSRLLSDRFSAERPKGSFSTLEIQRTEQGDSAMYLCASSLVGYRDRAYEQYFGPGTRLTVT.

This chain links TRBV9 with TRBJ1-1, with a weak D call TRBD1 (6 bases). V was shortened by 3 bases and J by 4 bases, with 16 bases between the two germline ends. The CDR3 is 15 residues long. Germline V gene data show CDR1 as SGDLS and CDR2 as YYNGEE. CDR3 sequence (DNA): TGTGCCAGCAGCGATGGGAGGGCAGGGGTCACTGAAGCTTTCTTT. Translation gives CASSDGRAGVTEAFF. Filled out from reference TRBV9 and TRBJ1-1, the complete variable domain reads DSGVTQTPKHLITATGQRVTLRCSPRSGDLSVYWYQQSLDQGLQFLIQYYNGEERAKGNILERFSAQQFPDLHSELNLSSLELGDSALYFCASSDGRAGVTEAFFGQGTRLTVV.

This clone has only one observation. This sequence joins TRBV19 and TRBJ1-6, with D unclear. The CDR3 has 15 amino acids. The germline gives CDR1 LNHDA, CDR2 SQIVND (reference sequence). V lost 9 bases to trimming and J lost 10 bases, with 22 bases between them. The CDR3 loop is CASRKLQELGSPLHF. The CDR3 DNA is TGTGCCAGCCGGAAACTGCAGGAACTAGGATCACCCCTCCACTTT.

J is TRBJ2-5 and V is TRBV6-6; unclear D gene. The CDR3 has 12 residues. From germline, CDR1 is MNHNY and CDR2 SVGAGI (reference sequence). The germline V and J ends were trimmed by 6 bases and 2 bases, with 7 bases remaining between them. CDR3 residues: CASSKPQETQYF. CDR3 nucleotides: TGTGCCAGCAGCAAGCCACAAGAGACCCAGTACTTC.